These T cell receptor beta chains were read from a single sample in a study of glioma-infiltrating T cells after dendritic cell vaccination. The repertoire was sequenced with immunoSEQ multiplex PCR; TCRdb's copy has only in-frame clones and lacks some. Of 85,000 to 100,000 clones listed, roughly 85% were seen once; the top ten hold 7.5% to 8.5%. Sequenced here: blood, sampled after dendritic cell vaccination. These receptor sequences come from a human donor with glioblastoma. CDR3s include the opening cysteine and the closing phenylalanine or tryptophan. A D gene is named only where the DNA matches it firmly. The size field is filled for only some rows; it gives once, few, many or a size class.

d_gene | j_gene | v_gene | abundance | CDR3nt | CDR3aa
NA | TRBJ1-2 | TRBV2 | NA | NA | CASIRILSQYFGYTF
TRBD2 | TRBJ2-3 | TRBV4-1 | NA | TGCGCCAGCAGCCAAGGGCCGACCAGACTAGCTTTGGCTCGTGATACGCAGTATTTT | CASSQGPTRLALARDTQYF
TRBD1 | TRBJ2-3 | TRBV6-5 | NA | TGTGCCAGCAGTTACGACGGACAGGGGTCAGATACGCAGTATTTT | CASSYDGQGSDTQYF
TRBD2 | TRBJ2-7 | TRBV27 | few | TGTGCCAGCAGGGCGTACACTGGGACTAGGAAAACCTACGAGCAGTACTTC | CASRAYTGTRKTYEQYF
NA | TRBJ1-2 | TRBV7-9 | once | TGTGCCAGCAGCTTACGACAGGCGCTCTACTATGGCTACACCTTC | CASSLRQALYYGYTF
TRBD1 | TRBJ1-2 | TRBV5-4 | NA | TGTGCCAGCAGCCCGGACAGGGGTTATGGCTACACCTTC | CASSPDRGYGYTF
TRBD2 | TRBJ2-3 | TRBV5-1 | NA | TGCGCCAGCAGCTTGTTTCTAGGGACTAGCGGCACAGATACGCAGTATTTT | CASSLFLGTSGTDTQYF
TRBD1 | TRBJ1-2 | TRBV29-1 | NA | TGCAGCGTGACCGGGACAGGCAACTATGGCTACACCTTC | CSVTGTGNYGYTF
NA | TRBJ2-2 | TRBV9 | NA | TGTGCCAGCAGCAAAACAGGGTTCGGGGAGCTGTTTTTT | CASSKTGFGELFF
NA | TRBJ1-5 | TRBV7-2 | NA | TGTGCCAGCAGCTTAGTGGGCGGACTGTATAGCAATCAGCCCCAGCATTTT | CASSLVGGLYSNQPQHF
TRBD2 | TRBJ2-5 | TRBV6-4 | few | TGTGCCAGCAGGACGGGGGCGGGGGGAAAACAAGAGACCCAGTACTTC | CASRTGAGGKQETQYF
NA | TRBJ2-5 | TRBV6-5 | once | TGTGCCAGCAGTTATCGCGGAGAACGAATGTTCGGGCAGTACTTC | CASSYRGERMFGQYF
TRBD1 | TRBJ2-1 | TRBV7-2 | NA | TGTGCCAGCAGCCCGGGACAGGGGGGCAATGAGCAGTTCTTC | CASSPGQGGNEQFF
TRBD2 | TRBJ2-2 | TRBV6-4 | NA | TGTGCCAGCAGCCAGCGGGGGGTCGAGACCGGGGAGCTGTTTTTT | CASSQRGVETGELFF
TRBD1 | TRBJ2-7 | TRBV9 | NA | TGTGCCAGCAGCGCGGACAGGGGTAACGAGCAGTACTTC | CASSADRGNEQYF
NA | TRBJ2-5 | TRBV5-1 | NA | TGCGCCAGCAGCTTGGCCTACTCGGGACTCCAGTACCAAGAGACCCAGTACTTC | CASSLAYSGLQYQETQYF
TRBD1 | TRBJ1-1 | TRBV7-9 | NA | TGTGCCAGCAGCTTGTCCAGGGGGAGCAGCACTGAAGCTTTCTTT | CASSLSRGSSTEAFF
NA | TRBJ2-3 | TRBV14 | NA | TGTGCCAGCAGCCCATTAGCGGAAGATACGCAGTATTTT | CASSPLAEDTQYF
TRBD1 | TRBJ1-1 | TRBV6-5 | once | TGTGCCAGCAGTCGGAACAGGGGGCTGAACACTGAAGCTTTCTTT | CASSRNRGLNTEAFF
TRBD2 | TRBJ2-7 | TRBV5-4 | NA | TGTGCCAGCAGCAGATTAGCGGGACGCTACGAGCAGTACTTC | CASSRLAGRYEQYF
NA | TRBJ1-2 | TRBV5-4 | NA | TGTGCCAGCAGCTTGGCCGGGGGGAAAAGTTACACCTTC | CASSLAGGKSYTF
TRBD1 | TRBJ2-1 | TRBV7-6 | NA | TGTGCCAGCAGCTTAGGACAGGGGGCATCCTACAATGAGCAGTTCTTC | CASSLGQGASYNEQFF
NA | TRBJ2-7 | TRBV5-4 | many | TGTGCCAGCAGCTTGTCGTCCTACGAGCAGTACTTC | CASSLSSYEQYF
NA | TRBJ1-2 | TRBV7-9 | NA | TGTGCCAGCAGCTTAGCAATGGGCCAGGACTATGGCTACACCTTC | CASSLAMGQDYGYTF
NA | TRBJ1-2 | TRBV27 | NA | TGTGCCAGCAGTTTCCGGGGAGGTGGATATGGCTACACCTTC | CASSFRGGGYGYTF
NA | TRBJ1-5 | TRBV27 | NA | TGTGCCAGCAGTCCCAGGTTGAATAGCAATCAGCCCCAGCATTTT | CASSPRLNSNQPQHF
NA | TRBJ1-3 | TRBV7-2 | NA | TGTGCCAGCAGCTTGACAGCTGGAAACACCATATATTTT | CASSLTAGNTIYF
TRBD2 | TRBJ2-1 | TRBV7-3 | NA | TGTGCCAGCAGCCAGACTAGCGGGAGGGCCTTGGGGAATGAGCAGTTCTTC | CASSQTSGRALGNEQFF
TRBD1 | TRBJ1-4 | TRBV28 | NA | TGTGCCAGCAGTTCGGGACAGGGGGTTCCTAATGAAAAACTGTTTTTT | CASSSGQGVPNEKLFF
NA | TRBJ1-5 | TRBV10-1 | NA | TGCGCCAGCAGCCAGGATGAAAAGTATAGCAATCAGCCCCAGCATTTT | CASSQDEKYSNQPQHF
NA | TRBJ1-3 | TRBV6-6 | few | TGTGCCACCATGGAGGGAGGTGGAAACACCATATATTTT | CATMEGGGNTIYF
TRBD1 | TRBJ1-5 | TRBV9 | NA | TGTGCCAGCAGCATATCCGGGACAGGGCTTCAGCCCCAGCATTTT | CASSISGTGLQPQHF
NA | TRBJ1-5 | TRBV25-1 | NA | TGTGCCAGCAGTGTAACGACACAGGGAACCAATCAGCCCCAGCATTTT | CASSVTTQGTNQPQHF
NA | TRBJ2-5 | TRBV5-1 | NA | TGCGCCAGCAGGGAGGGGGGGCAAGAGACCCAGTACTTC | CASREGGQETQYF
NA | TRBJ1-2 | TRBV6-6 | NA | TGTGCCAGCAGCCCAAACGGAGACCTGGGTGGCTACACCTTC | CASSPNGDLGGYTF
TRBD2 | TRBJ2-7 | TRBV6-5 | NA | TGTGCCAGCAGCCCGGAAGGCGGGAGCGGGCTGGAGCAGTACTTC | CASSPEGGSGLEQYF
NA | TRBJ1-5 | TRBV6-5 | few | TGTGCCAGCAGCTCCACAGGAACCAGCAATCAGCCCCAGCATTTT | CASSSTGTSNQPQHF
TRBD1 | TRBJ1-4 | TRBV6-5 | NA | TGTGCCAGCAGTCGGGACAGGTTGTCGGAAAAACTGTTTTTT | CASSRDRLSEKLFF